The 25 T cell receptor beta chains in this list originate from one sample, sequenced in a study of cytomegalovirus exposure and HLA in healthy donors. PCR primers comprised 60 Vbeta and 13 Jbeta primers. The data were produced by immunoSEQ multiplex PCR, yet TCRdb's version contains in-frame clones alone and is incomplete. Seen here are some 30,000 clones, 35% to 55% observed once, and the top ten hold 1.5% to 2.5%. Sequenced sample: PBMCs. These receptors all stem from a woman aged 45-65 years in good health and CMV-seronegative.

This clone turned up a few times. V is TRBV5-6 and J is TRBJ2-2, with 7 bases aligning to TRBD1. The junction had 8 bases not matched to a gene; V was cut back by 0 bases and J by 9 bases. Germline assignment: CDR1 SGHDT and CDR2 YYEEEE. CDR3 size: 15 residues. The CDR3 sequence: CASSLGRGYTRELFF. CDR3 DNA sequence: TGTGCCAGCAGCTTGGGCAGGGGGTATACCCGGGAGCTGTTTTTT.

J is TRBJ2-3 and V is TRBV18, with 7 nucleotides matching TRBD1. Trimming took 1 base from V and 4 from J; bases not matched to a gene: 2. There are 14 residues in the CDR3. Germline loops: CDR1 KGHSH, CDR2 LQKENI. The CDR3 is CASSPQGAADTQYF. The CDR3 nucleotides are TGTGCCAGCTCACCACAGGGGGCTGCAGATACGCAGTATTTT.

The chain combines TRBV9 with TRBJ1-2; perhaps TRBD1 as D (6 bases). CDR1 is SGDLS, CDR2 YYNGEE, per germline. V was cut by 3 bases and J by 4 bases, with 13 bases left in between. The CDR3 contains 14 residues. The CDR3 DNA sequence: TGTGCCAGCAGCGCCCAACAGGGTACCTATGGCTACACCTTC. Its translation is CASSAQQGTYGYTF. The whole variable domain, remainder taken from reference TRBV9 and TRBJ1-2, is DSGVTQTPKHLITATGQRVTLRCSPRSGDLSVYWYQQSLDQGLQFLIQYYNGEERAKGNILERFSAQQFPDLHSELNLSSLELGDSALYFCASSAQQGTYGYTFGSGTRLTVV.

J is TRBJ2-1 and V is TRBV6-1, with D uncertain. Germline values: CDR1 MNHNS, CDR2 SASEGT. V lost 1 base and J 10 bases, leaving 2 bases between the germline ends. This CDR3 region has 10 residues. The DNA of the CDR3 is TGTGCCAGCAGTGAAGTAGAGCAGTTCTTC. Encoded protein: CASSEVEQFF.

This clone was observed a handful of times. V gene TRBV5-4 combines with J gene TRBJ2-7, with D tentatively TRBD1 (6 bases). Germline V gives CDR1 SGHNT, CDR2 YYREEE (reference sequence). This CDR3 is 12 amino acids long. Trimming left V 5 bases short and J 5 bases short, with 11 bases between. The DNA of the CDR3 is TGTGCCAGCAGAATCCAGGGGAACGAGCAGTACTTC. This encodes CASRIQGNEQYF.

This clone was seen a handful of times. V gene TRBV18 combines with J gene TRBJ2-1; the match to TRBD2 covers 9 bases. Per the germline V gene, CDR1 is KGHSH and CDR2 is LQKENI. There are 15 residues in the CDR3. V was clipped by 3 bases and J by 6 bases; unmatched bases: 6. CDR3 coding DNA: TGTGCCAGCTCACCCCCACTAGCGGGTGGCAATGAGCAGTTCTTC. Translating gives CASSPPLAGGNEQFF.

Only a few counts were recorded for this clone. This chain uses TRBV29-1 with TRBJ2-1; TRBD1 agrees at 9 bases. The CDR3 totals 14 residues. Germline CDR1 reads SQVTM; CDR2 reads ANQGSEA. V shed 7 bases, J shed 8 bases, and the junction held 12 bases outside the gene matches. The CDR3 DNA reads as TGCAGCGGTTACACAGGGGGCTGGGGGGATGAGCAGTTCTTC. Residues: CSGYTGGWGDEQFF.

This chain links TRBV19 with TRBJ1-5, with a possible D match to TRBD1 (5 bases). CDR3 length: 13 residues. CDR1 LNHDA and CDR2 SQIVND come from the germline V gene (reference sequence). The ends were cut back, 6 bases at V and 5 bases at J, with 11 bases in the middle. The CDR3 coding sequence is TGTGCCAGTAGCCGGGACTCAGATCAGCCCCAGCATTTT. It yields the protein CASSRDSDQPQHF.

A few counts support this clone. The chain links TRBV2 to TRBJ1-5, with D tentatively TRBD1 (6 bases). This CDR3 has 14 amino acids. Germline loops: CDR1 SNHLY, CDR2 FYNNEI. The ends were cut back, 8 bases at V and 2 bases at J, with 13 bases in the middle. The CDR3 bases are TGTGCCAGCTCCAGGGGTGCGGGCAATCAGCCCCAGCATTTT. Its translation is CASSRGAGNQPQHF. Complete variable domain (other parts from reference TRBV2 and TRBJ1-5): EPEVTQTPSHQVTQMGQEVILRCVPISNHLYFYWYRQILGQKVEFLVSFYNNEISEKSEIFDDQFSVERPDGSNFTLKIRSTKLEDSAMYFCASSRGAGNQPQHFGDGTRLSIL.

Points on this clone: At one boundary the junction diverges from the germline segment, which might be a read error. The CDR3 here is CSSTYHETGIDYGYTF. CDR3 sequence (DNA): TGTTCCAGCACCTATCATGAGACAGGGATTGACTATGGCTACACCTTC. V is TRBV7-9 and J is TRBJ1-2, with 7 bases matching TRBD1. CDR3 size: 16 residues. Germline assignment: CDR1 SEHNR and CDR2 FQNEAQ (reference sequence).

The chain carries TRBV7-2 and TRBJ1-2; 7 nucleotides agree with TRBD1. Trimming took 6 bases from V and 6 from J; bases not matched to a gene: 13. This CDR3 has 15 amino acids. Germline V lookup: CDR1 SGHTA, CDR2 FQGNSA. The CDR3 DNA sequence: TGTGCCAGCAGTTCTACCCCTGACAGGGAAGATGGCTACACCTTC. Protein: CASSSTPDREDGYTF.

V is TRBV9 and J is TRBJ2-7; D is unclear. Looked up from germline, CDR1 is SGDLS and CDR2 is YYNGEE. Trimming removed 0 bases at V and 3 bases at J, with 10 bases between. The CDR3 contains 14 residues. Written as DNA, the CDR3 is TGTGCCAGCAGCGTAGATCGTTCAGGCTACGAGCAGTACTTC. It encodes CASSVDRSGYEQYF.

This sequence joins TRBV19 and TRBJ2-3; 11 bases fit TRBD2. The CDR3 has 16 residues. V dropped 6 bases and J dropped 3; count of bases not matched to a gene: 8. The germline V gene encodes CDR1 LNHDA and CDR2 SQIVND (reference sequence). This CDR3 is CASRLSSGGSTDTQYF. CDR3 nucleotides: TGTGCCAGTAGACTCTCTAGCGGGGGGTCAACAGATACGCAGTATTTT.

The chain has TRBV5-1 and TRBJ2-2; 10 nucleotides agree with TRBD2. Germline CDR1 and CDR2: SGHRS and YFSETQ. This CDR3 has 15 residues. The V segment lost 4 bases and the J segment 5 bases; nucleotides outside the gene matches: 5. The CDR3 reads CASSIGLAATGELFF. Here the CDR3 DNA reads TGCGCCAGCAGCATCGGACTAGCGGCTACCGGGGAGCTGTTTTTT.

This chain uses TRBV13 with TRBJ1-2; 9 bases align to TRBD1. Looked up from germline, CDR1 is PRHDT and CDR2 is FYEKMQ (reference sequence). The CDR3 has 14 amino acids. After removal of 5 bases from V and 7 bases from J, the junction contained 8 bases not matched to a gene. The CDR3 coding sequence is TGTGCCAGCAGCCCAAGACAGGGGGAGGGTGGCTACACCTTC. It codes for CASSPRQGEGGYTF. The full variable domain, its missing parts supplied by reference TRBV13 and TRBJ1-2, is AAGVIQSPRHLIKEKRETATLKCYPIPRHDTVYWYQQGPGQDPQFLISFYEKMQSDKGSIPDRFSAQQFSDYHSELNMSSLELGDSALYFCASSPRQGEGGYTFGSGTRLTVV.

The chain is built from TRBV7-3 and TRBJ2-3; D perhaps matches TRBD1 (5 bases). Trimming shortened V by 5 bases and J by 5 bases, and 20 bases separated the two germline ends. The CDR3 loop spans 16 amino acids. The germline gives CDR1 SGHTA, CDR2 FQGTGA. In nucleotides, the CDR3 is TGTGCCAGCAGCCCTGGAGTCAATAGGGGCGGAGATACGCAGTATTTT. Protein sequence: CASSPGVNRGGDTQYF.

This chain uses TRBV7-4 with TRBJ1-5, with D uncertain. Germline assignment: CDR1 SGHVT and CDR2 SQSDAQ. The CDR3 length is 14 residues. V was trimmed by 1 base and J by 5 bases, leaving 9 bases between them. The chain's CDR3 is CASSLDRAHQPQHF. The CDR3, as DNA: TGTGCCAGCAGCTTAGATAGAGCCCATCAGCCCCAGCATTTT.

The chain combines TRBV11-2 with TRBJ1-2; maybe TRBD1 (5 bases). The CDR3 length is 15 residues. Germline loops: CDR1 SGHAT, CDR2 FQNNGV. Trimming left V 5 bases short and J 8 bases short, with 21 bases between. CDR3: CASSPKGQGWKGYTF. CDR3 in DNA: TGTGCCAGCAGCCCCAAGGGGCAGGGATGGAAGGGCTACACCTTC.

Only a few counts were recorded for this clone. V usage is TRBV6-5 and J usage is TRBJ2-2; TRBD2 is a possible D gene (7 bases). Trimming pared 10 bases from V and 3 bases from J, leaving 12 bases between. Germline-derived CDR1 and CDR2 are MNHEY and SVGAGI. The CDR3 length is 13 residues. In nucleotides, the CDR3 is TGTGCCATTCGGGGGGCCGACACCGGGGAGCTGTTTTTT. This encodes CAIRGADTGELFF.

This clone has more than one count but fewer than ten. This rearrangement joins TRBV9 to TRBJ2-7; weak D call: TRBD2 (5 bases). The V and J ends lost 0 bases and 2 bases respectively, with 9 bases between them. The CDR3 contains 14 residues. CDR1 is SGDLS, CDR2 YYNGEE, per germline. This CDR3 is CASSVEAVPYEQYF. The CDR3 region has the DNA TGTGCCAGCAGCGTAGAAGCGGTCCCCTACGAGCAGTACTTC. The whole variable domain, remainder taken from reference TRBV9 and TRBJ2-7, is DSGVTQTPKHLITATGQRVTLRCSPRSGDLSVYWYQQSLDQGLQFLIQYYNGEERAKGNILERFSAQQFPDLHSELNLSSLELGDSALYFCASSVEAVPYEQYFGPGTRLTVT.

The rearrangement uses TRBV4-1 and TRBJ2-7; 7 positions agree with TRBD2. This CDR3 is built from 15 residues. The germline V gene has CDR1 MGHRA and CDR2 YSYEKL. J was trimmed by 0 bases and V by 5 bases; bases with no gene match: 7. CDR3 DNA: TGCGCCAGCAGCAGTACGCGGGAGAGCTCCTACGAGCAGTACTTC. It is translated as CASSSTRESSYEQYF.

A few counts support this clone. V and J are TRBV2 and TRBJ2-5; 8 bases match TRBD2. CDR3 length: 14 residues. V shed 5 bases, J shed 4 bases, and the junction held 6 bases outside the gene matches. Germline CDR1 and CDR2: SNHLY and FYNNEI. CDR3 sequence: CASSLGLGGETQYF. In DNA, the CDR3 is TGTGCCAGCAGTCTGGGACTAGGGGGAGAGACCCAGTACTTC.

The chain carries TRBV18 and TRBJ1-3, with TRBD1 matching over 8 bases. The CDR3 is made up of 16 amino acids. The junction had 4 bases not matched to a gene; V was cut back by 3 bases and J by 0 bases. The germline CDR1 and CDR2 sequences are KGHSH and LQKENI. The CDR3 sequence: CASSPTQGVSGNTIYF. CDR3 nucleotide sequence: TGTGCCAGCTCACCGACACAGGGGGTCTCTGGAAACACCATATATTTT.

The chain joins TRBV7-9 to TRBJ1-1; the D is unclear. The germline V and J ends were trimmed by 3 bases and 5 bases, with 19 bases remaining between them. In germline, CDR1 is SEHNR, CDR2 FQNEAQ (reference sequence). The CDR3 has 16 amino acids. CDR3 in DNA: TGTGCCAGCAGCTTTGCTAGCGGCCCGGTGGCGACTGAAGCTTTCTTT. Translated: CASSFASGPVATEAFF.

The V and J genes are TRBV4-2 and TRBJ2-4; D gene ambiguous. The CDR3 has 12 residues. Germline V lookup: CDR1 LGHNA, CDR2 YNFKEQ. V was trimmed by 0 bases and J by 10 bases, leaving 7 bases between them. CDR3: CASSQEREIQYF. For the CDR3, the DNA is TGTGCCAGCAGCCAAGAAAGAGAAATTCAGTACTTC.